These 32 T cell receptor beta chains were all obtained from the same sample, sequenced in a study of blood T cell repertoires in COVID-19. The data were produced by immunoSEQ multiplex PCR, yet TCRdb's version contains in-frame clones alone and is incomplete. This table has under 350,000 clones, 80% to 90% appearing once. Specimen: PBMCs or T cells enriched from blood (not recorded which). All receptors come from a young man who had recovered from COVID-19.

The chain carries TRBV6-5 and TRBJ2-1; D is perhaps TRBD1 (5 bases). V dropped 0 bases and J dropped 2 bases, with 11 bases sitting between them. Germline CDR1 reads MNHEY; CDR2 reads SVGAGI. This CDR3 spans 16 amino acids. The CDR3 DNA is TGTGCCAGCAGTTACTCGTCCGGACAAGCCTACAATGAGCAGTTCTTC. Translating it yields CASSYSSGQAYNEQFF.

This clone has more than one count but fewer than ten. J is TRBJ1-5 and V is TRBV18; D is perhaps TRBD1 (6 bases). Germline CDR1 reads KGHSH; CDR2 reads LQKENI. This CDR3 is built from 16 residues. Trimming shortened V by 2 bases and J by 4 bases, and 15 bases separated the two germline ends. Here the CDR3 reads CASSPALGAWNQPQHF. The CDR3 coding sequence is TGTGCCAGCTCACCAGCCTTGGGGGCATGGAATCAGCCCCAGCATTTT.

The rearrangement links TRBV18 to TRBJ1-6; TRBD1 matches 7 bases. V shed 4 bases, J shed 3 bases, and the junction held 6 bases outside the gene matches. The V gene's germline CDR1 is KGHSH and CDR2 LQKENI. The CDR3 consists of 16 residues. The CDR3 DNA reads TGTGCCAGCTCACGAAGTCGGGACAGCTATAATTCACCCCTCCACTTT. Amino acid sequence: CASSRSRDSYNSPLHF.

This chain's CDR3 is CASSFETPGQSSYEQYF. The DNA of the CDR3 is TGTGCCAGCAGCTTCGAAACTCCGGGACAGTCTTCCTACGAGCAGTACTTC. The rearrangement uses TRBV7-8 and TRBJ2-7; 7 nucleotides agree with TRBD1. J gave up 1 base and V 3 bases, and 12 bases lay outside the gene matches. This CDR3 is built from 17 residues. The germline CDR1 and CDR2 sequences are SGHVS and FQNEAQ.

CDR3 amino acids: CATSDVASGGIGNEQFF. As DNA, the CDR3 is TGTGCCACCAGTGACGTGGCTAGCGGGGGTATCGGCAATGAGCAGTTCTTC. The V and J genes are TRBV24-1 and TRBJ2-1, with 10 nucleotides matching TRBD2. Germline V lookup: CDR1 KGHDR, CDR2 SFDVKD. CDR3 length: 17 residues. The V and J ends lost 4 bases and 6 bases, in that order; junction bases with no gene match: 11.

The sample holds one count of this clone. The chain combines TRBV18 with TRBJ2-1, with 7 nucleotides matching TRBD1. V shed 3 bases, J shed 4 bases, and the junction held 6 bases outside the gene matches. The CDR3 loop spans 15 amino acids. CDR1 is KGHSH and CDR2 is LQKENI in the germline V gene. CDR3 sequence (DNA): TGTGCCAGCTCACCCCGGGACAGCCGATACAATGAGCAGTTCTTC. Translated: CASSPRDSRYNEQFF.

The chain is built from TRBV3-1 (or the pseudogene TRBV3-2) and TRBJ2-3; 8 positions agree with TRBD2. V shed 0 bases, J shed 0 bases, and the junction held 8 bases outside the gene matches. The CDR3 sequence is 18 residues long. From germline, CDR1 is LGHDT and CDR2 YNNKEL (reference sequence). CDR3 sequence reads: CASSQDIRASGSTDTQYF. The CDR3 region has the DNA TGTGCCAGCAGCCAAGATATCAGGGCTAGCGGGAGCACAGATACGCAGTATTTT.

This chain connects TRBV7-2 to TRBJ1-2; weak D call: TRBD1 (5 bases). The CDR3 totals 14 residues. With 3 bases removed from V and 6 bases from J, the gap between germline ends came to 14 bases. The germline gives CDR1 SGHTA, CDR2 FQGNSA. CDR3 DNA sequence: TGTGCCAGCAGCTTCTGGCAAAGGGGCGATGGCTACACCTTC. As protein: CASSFWQRGDGYTF. The variable domain in full, completed from reference TRBV7-2 and TRBJ1-2, reads GAGVSQSPSNKVTEKGKDVELRCDPISGHTALYWYRQSLGQGLEFLIYFQGNSAPDKSGLPSDRFSAERTGGSVSTLTIQRTQQEDSAVYLCASSFWQRGDGYTFGSGTRLTVV.

The CDR3 protein is CASSLASPGSNEKLFF. CDR3 coding DNA: TGTGCCAGCAGCTTGGCTTCCCCGGGTTCTAATGAAAAACTGTTTTTT. This sequence joins TRBV5-8 and TRBJ1-4; the D is unclear. Trimming removed 0 bases from V and 3 bases from J, with 12 bases in between. This CDR3 spans 16 amino acids. CDR1 and CDR2 (germline): SGHTS, YDEGEE. The full variable domain, with the rest looked up from reference TRBV5-8 and TRBJ1-4, is EAGVTQSPTHLIKTRGQQATLRCSPISGHTSVYWYQQALGLGLQFLLWYDEGEERNRGNFPPRFSGRQFPNYSSELNVNALELEDSALYLCASSLASPGSNEKLFFGSGTQLSVL.

J is TRBJ1-2 and V is TRBV28, with 7 bases matching TRBD1. This CDR3 is 15 amino acids long. Germline CDR1 and CDR2: MDHEN and SYDVKM. V was pared by 4 bases and J by 5 bases, with 10 bases of the junction left unmatched. The CDR3 coding sequence is TGTGCCAGCAGTTCCCCCGGCGGGACAGAGTATGGCTACACCTTC. Translating it yields CASSSPGGTEYGYTF.

The genes are TRBV20-1 and TRBJ1-2; TRBD1 matches 10 bases. J gave up 8 bases and V 3 bases, and 6 bases lay outside the gene matches. The germline V gene encodes CDR1 DFQATT and CDR2 SNEGSKA (reference sequence). This CDR3 has 13 amino acids. The CDR3 bases are TGCAGTGCTAGTCCCGGGACAGGGGCAGGCTACACCTTC. As protein: CSASPGTGAGYTF.

This clone showed up just once. The chain links TRBV4-1 to TRBJ1-1; possible D gene TRBD1, 6 bases. V was trimmed by 0 bases and J by 1 base, leaving 15 bases between them. Germline V lookup: CDR1 MGHRA, CDR2 YSYEKL. CDR3 length equals 17 residues. CDR3 loop: CASSQDGGAGRNTEAFF. The CDR3, as DNA: TGCGCCAGCAGCCAAGATGGGGGCGCCGGTCGGAACACTGAAGCTTTCTTT.

The V call is TRBV19, the J call TRBJ1-3; the D gene is possibly TRBD1 (6 bases). In germline, CDR1 is LNHDA, CDR2 SQIVND (reference sequence). The V and J ends lost 10 bases and 1 base respectively, with 14 bases between them. This CDR3 is built from 14 residues. CDR3 sequence (DNA): TGTGCCACAGCAGGGACACCGTCTGGAAACACCATATATTTT. It translates to CATAGTPSGNTIYF.

The chain recombines TRBV28 with TRBJ2-7, with 9 bases fitting TRBD2. The ends lost 5 bases at V and 6 bases at J; junction bases unmatched: 8. Germline CDR1 reads MDHEN; CDR2 reads SYDVKM. The CDR3 totals 14 residues. The CDR3 DNA sequence: TGTGCCAGCAGTCTGACGCGGGAGGGGGGCGAGCAGTACTTC. Protein: CASSLTREGGEQYF.

This chain uses TRBV15 with TRBJ2-5; D is perhaps TRBD1 (6 bases). Germline-derived CDR1 and CDR2 are LNHNV and YYDKDF (reference sequence). The CDR3 has 14 residues. The germline V and J ends were trimmed by 6 bases and 1 base, with 12 bases remaining between them. As DNA, the CDR3 is TGTGCCACCAGTAAGACAGGTTTCCAAGAGACCCAGTACTTC. Amino acids: CATSKTGFQETQYF.

The chain joins TRBV28 to TRBJ2-5; tentatively, D is TRBD2 (7 bases). Germline V gives CDR1 MDHEN, CDR2 SYDVKM. There are 15 residues in the CDR3. Trimming took 6 bases from V and 7 from J, leaving 21 bases between them. The CDR3 DNA sequence: TGTGCCAGCAGCCGAGAGCGGGACACCACCGCGACCCAGTACTTC. Protein sequence: CASSRERDTTATQYF. The full variable domain, its missing parts supplied by reference TRBV28 and TRBJ2-5, is DVKVTQSSRYLVKRTGEKVFLECVQDMDHENMFWYRQDPGLGLRLIYFSYDVKMKEKGDIPEGYSVSREKKERFSLILESASTNQTSMYLCASSRERDTTATQYFGPGTRLLVL.

This clone has only a few counts. V gene TRBV19 combines with J gene TRBJ1-2; 7 nucleotides agree with TRBD1. Trimming cost V 1 base and J 8 bases; bases outside gene matches: 10. Germline values: CDR1 LNHDA, CDR2 SQIVND (reference sequence). The CDR3 totals 15 residues. The CDR3 loop is CASSIGTGSAEGYTF. The CDR3 DNA follows: TGTGCCAGTAGTATAGGGACAGGATCTGCGGAAGGCTACACCTTC.

The J gene is TRBJ1-3, the V gene TRBV27; D is possibly TRBD1 (5 bases). The germline V gene has CDR1 MNHEY and CDR2 SMNVEV (reference sequence). The CDR3 consists of 14 residues. Deletions cut 6 bases from V and 4 bases from J, with 13 bases between. CDR3: CASRLRQRGNTIYF. The CDR3 DNA follows: TGTGCCAGCAGGTTAAGACAGAGGGGAAACACCATATATTTT.

This chain uses TRBV28 with TRBJ2-1; 8 nucleotides line up with TRBD2. The CDR3 sequence is 12 residues long. Looked up from germline, CDR1 is MDHEN and CDR2 is SYDVKM. V dropped 6 bases and J dropped 9; count of bases not matched to a gene: 4. CDR3 nucleotide sequence: TGTGCCAGCAGCCTCCGGGAGGGTGAGCAGTTCTTC. Amino acids: CASSLREGEQFF.

The J gene is TRBJ2-5, the V gene TRBV24-1; 9 positions agree with TRBD2. Germline V gives CDR1 KGHDR, CDR2 SFDVKD. Trimming cost V 5 bases and J 3 bases; bases outside gene matches: 3. This CDR3 is built from 14 residues. CDR3 sequence reads: CATSGSSGKETQYF. The CDR3 DNA reads TGTGCCACCAGTGGCTCTAGCGGGAAAGAGACCCAGTACTTC.

This chain uses TRBV6-6 with TRBJ2-7, with TRBD2 identical over 12 bases. There are 15 residues in the CDR3. CDR1 is MNHNY and CDR2 is SVGAGI in the germline V gene (reference sequence). J gave up 4 bases and V 0 bases, and 1 base lay outside the gene matches. This chain's CDR3 is CASSYSTSGGYEQYF. The CDR3 bases are TGTGCCAGCAGTTACTCGACTAGCGGGGGTTACGAGCAGTACTTC.

The genes are TRBV7-9 and TRBJ1-2; the match to TRBD1 covers 7 bases. Germline assignment: CDR1 SEHNR and CDR2 FQNEAQ (reference sequence). This CDR3 has 15 residues. Trimming removed 6 bases from V and 3 bases from J; junction bases left unmatched: 10. The CDR3 DNA is TGTGCCAGCAGGTCTACAGGGGAAAGGGACTATGGCTACACCTTC. Encoded protein: CASRSTGERDYGYTF.

The chain has TRBV27 and TRBJ1-1, with D possibly matching TRBD1 (5 bases). There are 13 residues in the CDR3. Trimming took off 7 bases at V and 11 bases at J, with 20 bases between the two ends. The V gene's germline CDR1 is MNHEY and CDR2 SMNVEV (reference sequence). The CDR3 coding sequence is TGTGCCAGCACCCCCCGCCAGGGATTAACGGCTTTCTTT. As protein: CASTPRQGLTAFF.

The J gene is TRBJ1-1, the V gene TRBV27, with 7 bases aligning to TRBD1. This CDR3 has 14 residues. V shed 6 bases, J shed 0 bases, and the junction held 4 bases outside the gene matches. Germline V gives CDR1 MNHEY, CDR2 SMNVEV (reference sequence). The CDR3 nucleotides read TGTGCCAGCAGGACAGGGTACGTGAACACTGAAGCTTTCTTT. Translated: CASRTGYVNTEAFF.

The sample holds one count of this clone. This rearrangement joins TRBV2 to TRBJ2-1, with 7 bases aligning to TRBD1. Trimming took 6 bases from V and 2 from J; bases not matched to a gene: 1. Germline V gene sequence: CDR1 SNHLY, CDR2 FYNNEI. This CDR3 has 13 residues. The CDR3 here is CASRGGTYNEQFF. DNA of the CDR3: TGTGCCAGCAGAGGGGGCACCTACAATGAGCAGTTCTTC.

This chain connects TRBV2 to TRBJ1-3, with 8 bases that match TRBD1. The CDR3 is 14 residues long. V lost 7 bases and J lost 2; bases outside the gene matches: 4. Germline lookup yields CDR1 SNHLY and CDR2 FYNNEI. CDR3: CASTLQGAGNTIYF. The CDR3 nucleotides read TGTGCCAGCACCCTACAGGGGGCTGGAAACACCATATATTTT.

The chain carries TRBV5-8 and TRBJ2-5; possible D gene TRBD2, 6 bases. This CDR3 comprises 14 residues. V lost 4 bases and J lost 9, with 19 bases in between. The germline V gene encodes CDR1 SGHTS and CDR2 YDEGEE. CDR3: CASSPDPGDSSQYF. Here the CDR3 DNA reads TGTGCCAGCAGCCCCGACCCGGGGGATTCGTCCCAGTACTTC.

The rearrangement uses TRBV6-5 and TRBJ1-5; TRBD1 matches 8 bases. Trimming removed 5 bases from V and 4 bases from J; junction bases left unmatched: 4. Germline assignment: CDR1 MNHEY and CDR2 SVGAGI. The CDR3 has 14 residues. CDR3: CASSKQGGNQPQHF. CDR3 sequence (DNA): TGTGCCAGCAGTAAACAGGGGGGGAATCAGCCCCAGCATTTT.

The V gene is TRBV5-8, the J gene TRBJ2-7, with TRBD2 identical over 9 bases. The junction had 10 bases not matched to a gene; V was cut back by 9 bases and J by 3 bases. The CDR3 has 14 amino acids. Germline V gene data show CDR1 as SGHTS and CDR2 as YDEGEE. The CDR3 DNA is TGTGCCACTACCGGGACTAGCAGACTCTACGAGCAGTACTTC. Its protein is CATTGTSRLYEQYF.

V is TRBV9 and J is TRBJ1-1; 7 positions agree with TRBD1. The V and J ends lost 4 bases and 2 bases, in that order; junction bases with no gene match: 8. The length of the CDR3 is 15 residues. Germline loops: CDR1 SGDLS, CDR2 YYNGEE. CDR3 protein: CASSPNRGRNTEAFF. The CDR3, as DNA: TGTGCCAGCAGCCCCAATAGGGGGCGCAACACTGAAGCTTTCTTT.

This clone was detected once. The chain joins TRBV30 to TRBJ1-5; TRBD1 is a possible D gene (5 bases). V was shortened by 3 bases and J by 3 bases, with 9 bases between the two germline ends. Germline loops: CDR1 GTSNPN, CDR2 SVGIG (reference sequence). The CDR3 runs 13 residues. CDR3 DNA sequence: TGTGCCTGGAGGGGGCAGCCCAATCAGCCCCAGCATTTT. Protein: CAWRGQPNQPQHF.

This clone appeared many times. J is TRBJ1-1 and V is TRBV2; 12 nucleotides agree with TRBD1. Trimming cost V 7 bases and J 6 bases; bases outside gene matches: 9. The CDR3 covers 15 residues. CDR1 is SNHLY and CDR2 is FYNNEI in the germline V gene. In DNA, the CDR3 is TGTGCCAGCAACCTACAGGGACAGGGGGCCTCTGAAGCTTTCTTT. It yields the protein CASNLQGQGASEAFF.